The present TCR beta chain was sequenced within a study of blood T cell repertoires in COVID-19. CDR3 length equals 18 residues. Repertoires were generated with immunoSEQ multiplex PCR, while TCRdb's copy carries only in-frame clones and drops some. The repertoire holds approximately 220,000 clones, with roughly 90% as singletons. Participants' reported clinical history set cohort assignment. The material sequenced was PBMCs or T cells enriched from blood (not recorded which). This clonotype was obtained from a woman in her 30s with acute COVID-19. The chain joins TRBV12-2 to TRBJ2-1; TRBD2 reflects the table's D call only, with no check against the DNA. TRBV12-2 is noted as a pseudogene. The CDR3 bases are TGTGCAAGTCGCCCCCAGAGTCAATTTGGTGAGGGGGGGAATGAGCAGTTCTTC. Translated: CASRPQSQFGEGGNEQFF.